This T cell receptor beta chain comes out of a study of shared clonotypes between healthy human individuals (dated by TCRdb to the early 2020s). Regarding the study in general: A few men and two women, aged 18 to 49 years, made up the cohort. Per donor, three plates each were used for CD4 naive and CD4 memory, two for CD8 naive, and one for CD8 memory. Blood TCR repertoires of about five healthy adults were deeply sequenced to estimate repertoire size and the extent of clonotype sharing between individuals. To increase sequencing depth and limit assay-specific biases, TCR repertoire library preparation and sequencing were carried out by different laboratories using diverse techniques. Each donor's leukapheresis produced roughly between roughly 0.94 and 9.5 billion PBMCs.

TCR CDR3 regions were amplified from genomic DNA by multiplex PCR using the deep immunoSEQ assay. Genomic DNA extracted from each cell subset was distributed evenly over all wells of several immunoSEQ 96-well plates, and each plate served as one replicate. For sorted subsets, roughly 190 ng of genomic DNA, equivalent to around 30,000 T cell genomes, went into each replicate PCR. Purified libraries were measured with a Qubit 3.0 fluorometer, size-checked on a Bioanalyzer 2100, and measured again with the KAPA Library Quantification kit. Each immunoSEQ 96-well plate was sequenced on its own single-read 150-cycle Illumina NextSeq 550 flow cell. The authors' analysis ran thus. Because the immunoSEQ output held only junctional sequences and lacked quality scores, the filtering could not match the filtering applied to full-length reads. To assign V/J genes and CDR3, sequences were annotated using PyIR, a Python wrapper for IgBLAST v1.9, with IMGT germline references. Reads were removed for weak V/J assignments (E-value above 1e-6), missing CDR3, stop codons, out-of-frame junctions, or ambiguous translated residues. V3J clonotypes were defined by identical inferred V gene, J gene, and CDR3 amino acid sequence. The percentage overlap between two repertoires was calculated by dividing the number of shared unique clonotypes by the size of the smaller repertoire. Richness of each repertoire was evaluated using RTK rarefaction, the Chao1 estimator, and Recon v2.1 estimates of unobserved clonotypes. OLGA was used to compute generation probabilities for all TCRbeta clonotypes that the gDNA method yielded from a handful of donors. Held by TCRdb, this immuneACCESS table contains in-frame sequences only and omits some clones. Under half of the omission traces to an unresolved V gene where checked; the cause of the rest is unknown. That table is the source of V, J and clone size, and D and trimming were worked out from the DNA. The table for this sample lists about 1 million clones; about 75% of them were counted only once. Clones ranked in the top ten supply about 1.5% of the sample.

The donors were healthy, HIV-negative adults who had no recently reported acute infections or vaccinations. All donors were Caucasian adults living in Nashville, Tennessee, USA. CD4+ T cells were enriched by magnetic negative selection; naive cells were then positively selected on CD45RA, and the negative fraction formed the memory subset. After blood collection by leukapheresis, PBMCs were isolated using Ficoll-Histopaque density gradient centrifugation and then cryopreserved in the vapor phase of liquid nitrogen. Analytical flow cytometry was used to check the purity and quantity of each magnetically sorted T cell population. Each sorted fraction had its genomic DNA isolated and then quantified by UV absorbance on a Nanodrop 2000c. The table lists this clone with a count of one. The specificity of this receptor is unknown. Base qualities are missing; no much larger clone stands one base away. The research as a whole found: The small number of donors limited the genetic and exposure-history diversity represented. Compared with non-shared clonotypes, clonotypes shared by all four sorted-subset donors had higher generation probabilities. Based on pairwise subsampling, the degree of clonotype sharing among donors was expected to be affected by sequencing depth. Even with the large sequencing depth, rarefaction of the sorted-subset datasets indicated that sequencing was incomplete. Naive subsets generally had larger estimated clonotype richness than memory subsets. Across a few donors, about 5.2% of naive CD4, approximately 3.5% of naive CD8, about 2% of memory CD4, and 0.4% of memory CD8 clonotypes were shared. Sampling was restricted to blood, and TCR repertoires in tissues likely differ from the TCR repertoires found in blood.

Taken from the germline V gene (reference sequence), the CDR1 and CDR2 loops are GTSNPN and SVGIG. For this chain, trimming is 2 bases at the V end and 4 bases at the J end, and the number of junction bases without a gene match is 7. The CDR3 starts with the cysteine, ends with the phenylalanine, and has 16 residues. Of all the DNA, just the CDR3 is kept, 48 bases in frame from base 1. The sequencing input was memory CD4+ T cells sorted from blood. This specimen's cell subset or site label, interpreted: CD45RA-negative fraction. The chain is encoded by TRBV30 joined to TRBJ2-5; 13 bases in between match TRBD2. This clonotype originated in a man in his late teens or twenties in good health. The DNA reads TGTGCCTGGAGTCCCGGACTAGCGGGAGTGGTAGAGACCCAGTACTTC. Its coded protein is CAWSPGLAGVVETQYF.